This paragraph covers one TCR beta chain sequence. Its antigen is unknown. The data were obtained in a study of CD8 T cells in Susac syndrome. The CD8+ and CD4+ T cells were isolated magnetically using a negative isolation approach, whereas the TEMRA cells were enriched by FACS. Findings of the study overall: The TCR sequencing and HLA analysis in the study involved a relatively small number of individuals, as the study acknowledged.

Random-hexamer reverse transcription was applied to roughly 0.5 to 1 ug RNA. TCRdb processed the immunoSEQ multiplex PCR reads anew with MiXCR; each CDR3 protein has one entry. In the table there are roughly 140,000 distinct CDR3 sequences, approximately 95% of which are singletons. The V gene lost 6 bases and the J gene lost 9 bases, with 18 bases spanning the gap. CDR3 length: 14 residues. Germline-derived CDR1 and CDR2 are LGHDT and YNNKEL (reference sequence). This TCR was recovered from a human donor with Susac syndrome. Sample: CD4+ T cells from PBMCs. The chain couples TRBV3-1 to TRBJ2-1; D gene ambiguous. The CDR3 region has the DNA TGTGCCAGCAGGGAACGCTCTAGAATGCGTGAGCAGTTCTTC. Amino acid sequence: CASRERSRMREQFF.